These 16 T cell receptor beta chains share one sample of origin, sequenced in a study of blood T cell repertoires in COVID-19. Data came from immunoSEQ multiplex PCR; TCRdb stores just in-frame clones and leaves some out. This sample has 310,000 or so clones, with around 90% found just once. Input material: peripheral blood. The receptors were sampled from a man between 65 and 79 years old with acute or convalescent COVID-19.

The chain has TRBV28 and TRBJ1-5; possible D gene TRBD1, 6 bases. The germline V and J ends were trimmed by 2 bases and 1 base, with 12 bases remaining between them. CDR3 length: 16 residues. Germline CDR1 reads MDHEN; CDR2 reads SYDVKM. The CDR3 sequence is CASSLGSGVSNQPQHF. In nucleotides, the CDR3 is TGTGCCAGCAGTTTAGGGTCAGGGGTAAGCAATCAGCCCCAGCATTTT.

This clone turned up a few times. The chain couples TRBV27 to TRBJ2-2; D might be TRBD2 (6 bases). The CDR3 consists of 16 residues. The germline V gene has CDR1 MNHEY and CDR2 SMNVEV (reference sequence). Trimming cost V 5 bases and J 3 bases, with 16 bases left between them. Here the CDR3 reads CASSPGEVGDTGELFF. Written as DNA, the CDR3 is TGTGCCAGCAGTCCGGGGGAGGTTGGTGACACCGGGGAGCTGTTTTTT.

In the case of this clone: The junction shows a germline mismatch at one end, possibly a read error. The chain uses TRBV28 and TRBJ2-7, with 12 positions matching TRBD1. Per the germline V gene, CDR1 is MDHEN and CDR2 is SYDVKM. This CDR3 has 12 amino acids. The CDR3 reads CASSPGQGALNF. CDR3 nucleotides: TGTGCCAGCAGTCCGGGACAGGGGGCTTTGAACTTC. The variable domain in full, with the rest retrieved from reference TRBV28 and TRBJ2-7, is DVKVTQSSRYLVKRTGEKVFLECVQDMDHENMFWYRQDPGLGLRLIYFSYDVKMKEKGDIPEGYSVSREKKERFSLILESASTNQTSMYLCASSPGQGALNFGPGTRLTVT.

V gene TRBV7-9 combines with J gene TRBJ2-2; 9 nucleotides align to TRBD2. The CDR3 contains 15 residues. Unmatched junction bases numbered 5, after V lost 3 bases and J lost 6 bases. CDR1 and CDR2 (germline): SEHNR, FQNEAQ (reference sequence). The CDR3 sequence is CASSFGLAGAGELFF. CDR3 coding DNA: TGTGCCAGCAGCTTCGGATTAGCGGGGGCCGGGGAGCTGTTTTTT.

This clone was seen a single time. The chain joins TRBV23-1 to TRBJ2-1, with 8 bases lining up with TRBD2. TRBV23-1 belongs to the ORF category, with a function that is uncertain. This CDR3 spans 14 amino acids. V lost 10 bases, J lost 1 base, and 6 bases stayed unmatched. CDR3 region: CAKATSVSYNEQFF. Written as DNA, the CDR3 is TGCGCCAAGGCGACTAGCGTGTCCTACAATGAGCAGTTCTTC.

In DNA, the CDR3 is TGTGCCAGCAGCGCCACTAGCGGAGCCTTCAATGAGCAGTTCTTC. It codes for CASSATSGAFNEQFF. This rearrangement joins TRBV7-2 to TRBJ2-1; TRBD2 matches at 8 bases. V gave up 5 bases and J gave up 6 bases; unmatched junction bases: 9. In germline, CDR1 is SGHTA, CDR2 FQGNSA. The CDR3 has 15 residues.

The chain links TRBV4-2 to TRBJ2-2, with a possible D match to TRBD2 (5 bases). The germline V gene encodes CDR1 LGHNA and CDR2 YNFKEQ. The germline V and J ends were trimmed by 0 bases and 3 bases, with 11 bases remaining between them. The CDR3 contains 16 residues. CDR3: CASSQDLGGYTGELFF. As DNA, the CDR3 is TGTGCCAGCAGCCAAGATCTGGGCGGGTACACCGGGGAGCTGTTTTTT.

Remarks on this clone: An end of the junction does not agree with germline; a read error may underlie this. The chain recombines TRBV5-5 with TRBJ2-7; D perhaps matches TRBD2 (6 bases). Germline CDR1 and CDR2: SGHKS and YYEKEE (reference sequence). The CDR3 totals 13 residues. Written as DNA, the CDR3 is TGTGCCAGCTCGCTCCACCGGGACTTACACCCCATATTC. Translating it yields CASSLHRDLHPIF.

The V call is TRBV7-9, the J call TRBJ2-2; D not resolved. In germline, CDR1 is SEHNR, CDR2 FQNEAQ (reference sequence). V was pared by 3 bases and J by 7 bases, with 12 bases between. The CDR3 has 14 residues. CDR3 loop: CASSFVQADGELFF. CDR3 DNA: TGTGCCAGCAGCTTCGTCCAGGCCGACGGGGAGCTGTTTTTT.

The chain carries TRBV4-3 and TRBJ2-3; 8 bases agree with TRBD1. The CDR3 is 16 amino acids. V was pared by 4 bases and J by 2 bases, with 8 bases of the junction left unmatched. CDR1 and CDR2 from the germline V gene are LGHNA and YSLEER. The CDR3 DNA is TGCGCCAGCAGCCCTGGGGCGACAGGGGACACAGATACGCAGTATTTT. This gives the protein CASSPGATGDTDTQYF.

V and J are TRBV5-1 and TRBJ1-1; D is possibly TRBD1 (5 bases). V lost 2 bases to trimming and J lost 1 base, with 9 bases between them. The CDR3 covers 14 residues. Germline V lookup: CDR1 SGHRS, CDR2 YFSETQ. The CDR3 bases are TGCGCCAGCAGCTTAGACAGACAGAACACTGAAGCTTTCTTT. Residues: CASSLDRQNTEAFF.

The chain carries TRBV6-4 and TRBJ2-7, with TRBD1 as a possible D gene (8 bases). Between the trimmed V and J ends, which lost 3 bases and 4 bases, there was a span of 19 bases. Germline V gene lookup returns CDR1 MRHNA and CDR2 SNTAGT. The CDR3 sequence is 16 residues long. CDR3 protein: CASSDFYRGGEYEQYF. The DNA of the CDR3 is TGTGCCAGCAGTGATTTCTACAGGGGGGGAGAATACGAGCAGTACTTC.

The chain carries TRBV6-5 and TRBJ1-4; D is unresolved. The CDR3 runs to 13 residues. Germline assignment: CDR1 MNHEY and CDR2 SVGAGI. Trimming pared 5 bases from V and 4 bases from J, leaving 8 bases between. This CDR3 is CASSPGYNEKLFF. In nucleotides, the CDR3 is TGTGCCAGCAGTCCCGGTTATAATGAAAAACTGTTTTTT.

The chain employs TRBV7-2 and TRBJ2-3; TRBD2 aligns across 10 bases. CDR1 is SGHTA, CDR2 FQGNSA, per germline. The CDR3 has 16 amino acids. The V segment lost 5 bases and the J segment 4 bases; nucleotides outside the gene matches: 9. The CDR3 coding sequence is TGTGCCAGCAGCGTCCAAGCGGGGGGGCCAGCAGATACGCAGTATTTT. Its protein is CASSVQAGGPADTQYF.

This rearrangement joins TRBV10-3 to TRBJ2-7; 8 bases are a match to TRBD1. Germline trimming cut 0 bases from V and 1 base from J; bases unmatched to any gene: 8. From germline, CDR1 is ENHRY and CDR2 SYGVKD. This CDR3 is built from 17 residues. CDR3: CAISESLGQGISYEQYF. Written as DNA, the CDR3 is TGTGCCATCAGTGAGTCTCTTGGACAGGGAATATCCTACGAGCAGTACTTC.

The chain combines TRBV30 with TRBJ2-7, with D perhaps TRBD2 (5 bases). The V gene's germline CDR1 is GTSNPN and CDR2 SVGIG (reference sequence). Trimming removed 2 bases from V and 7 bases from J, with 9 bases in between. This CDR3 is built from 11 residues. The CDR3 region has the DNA TGTGCCTGGAGTAAGACGGGGGAGCAGTACTTC. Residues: CAWSKTGEQYF.